Listed here are 16 T cell receptor beta chains from one sample, sequenced in a study of T cells in Graves' hyperthyroidism and ophthalmopathy. Regions amplified from RNA transcripts were the TCR beta CDR3 regions. The primer set for the first-round RT-PCR of the TCR CDR3 was HTBI. TCRdb recomputed calls from the multiplex PCR reads with MiXCR, one row per CDR3 protein. The sample yields approximately 870,000 distinct CDR3 sequences, around 39% seen once. Sequencing was done on a sample of blood. The source is a man aged 18-30 years with Graves' hyperthyroidism.

The rearrangement uses TRBV20-1 and TRBJ1-5; D remains unclear. Germline loops: CDR1 DFQATT, CDR2 SNEGSKA (reference sequence). The V and J ends lost 1 base and 6 bases respectively, with 7 bases between them. The CDR3 has 12 amino acids. CDR3 loop: CSARGASQPQHF. CDR3 DNA sequence: TGCAGTGCTAGAGGAGCTTCTCAGCCCCAGCATTTT.

V usage is TRBV15 and J usage is TRBJ1-2; the D gene is possibly TRBD1 (5 bases). The V end lost 3 bases, the J end lost 4 bases, and 9 bases lay between the germline ends. There are 13 residues in the CDR3. Per germline, CDR1 LNHNV and CDR2 YYDKDF (reference sequence). CDR3 residues: CATSSFDSYGYTF. The CDR3 nucleotides are TGTGCCACCAGCAGTTTTGACAGCTATGGCTACACCTTC.

Of note for this clonotype: A much bigger clone sits one base away, suggesting this may be a read error. V is TRBV6-6 and J is TRBJ1-5; D is uncertain. CDR1 MNHNY and CDR2 SVGAGI come from the germline V gene (reference sequence). Trimming shortened V by 4 bases and J by 3 bases, and 7 bases separated the two germline ends. CDR3 length: 13 amino acids. The CDR3 DNA follows: TGTGCCAGCAGTTCCCTTATCAATCAGCCCCAGCATTTT. Protein sequence: CASSSLINQPQHF.

This clonotype was picked up many times. The chain employs TRBV19 and TRBJ1-2; D is uncertain. Germline lookup yields CDR1 LNHDA and CDR2 SQIVND (reference sequence). The CDR3 is made up of 16 amino acids. Trimming cost V 8 bases and J 0 bases, with 19 bases left between them. CDR3 amino acids: CASALDGSRANYGYTF. As DNA, the CDR3 is TGTGCCAGTGCGCTGGACGGTAGCCGAGCTAACTATGGCTACACCTTC.

This clonotype was detected many times. The gene calls are TRBV20-1 and TRBJ1-3; D is unresolved. Germline-derived CDR1 and CDR2 are DFQATT and SNEGSKA (reference sequence). The CDR3 consists of 12 residues. V was cut by 0 bases and J by 4 bases, with 4 bases left in between. CDR3 bases: TGCAGTGCTAGAGATATGGGAAACACCATATATTTT. Translating gives CSARDMGNTIYF.

This clonotype turned up a few times. The chain is built from TRBV20-1 and TRBJ2-5, with TRBD2 as a possible D gene (6 bases). The V end was cut by 1 base, the J end by 5 bases, with 17 bases between. Germline V lookup: CDR1 DFQATT, CDR2 SNEGSKA (reference sequence). This CDR3 spans 15 amino acids. CDR3 region: CSARVSRGWGETQYF. DNA of the CDR3: TGCAGTGCTAGAGTGTCGCGGGGTTGGGGCGAGACCCAGTACTTC.

This clonotype was observed a handful of times. The rearrangement uses TRBV12-3 or TRBV12-4 and TRBJ1-1, with TRBD1 matching over 7 bases. J gave up 4 bases and V 3 bases, and 5 bases lay outside the gene matches. The CDR3 sequence is 14 residues long. This chain's CDR3 is CASSFHPGGTEAFF. The CDR3 nucleotides are TGTGCCAGCAGTTTTCATCCAGGGGGCACTGAAGCTTTCTTT.

This clonotype was recorded at least ten times. V is TRBV29-1 and J is TRBJ1-4; D is undetermined. The CDR3 length is 12 residues. Deletions cut 7 bases from V and 8 bases from J, with 14 bases between. Per germline, CDR1 SQVTM and CDR2 ANQGSEA. The CDR3 sequence: CSAGWPHEKLFF. The CDR3 DNA reads as TGCAGCGCCGGCTGGCCGCACGAAAAACTGTTTTTT.

The gene calls are TRBV9 and TRBJ2-2; maybe TRBD2 (7 bases). Germline CDR1 reads SGDLS; CDR2 reads YYNGEE. Trimming shortened V by 0 bases and J by 3 bases, and 12 bases separated the two germline ends. The CDR3 runs to 16 residues. This chain's CDR3 is CASSVEGGRDTGELFF. CDR3 nucleotide sequence: TGTGCCAGCAGCGTAGAAGGGGGGAGGGACACCGGGGAGCTGTTTTTT.

This clonotype was found a few times. V gene TRBV5-1 combines with J gene TRBJ2-7, with 8 bases aligning to TRBD1. The length of the CDR3 is 14 residues. CDR1 and CDR2 from the germline V gene are SGHRS and YFSETQ. V was clipped by 0 bases and J by 7 bases; unmatched bases: 6. This chain's CDR3 is CASSLDQGAREQYF. In nucleotides, the CDR3 is TGCGCCAGCAGCTTGGATCAGGGGGCGAGAGAGCAGTACTTC.

About this clonotype itself: Sequence at one end of the junction differs from germline and may be a read error. The gene calls are TRBV7-6 and TRBJ2-6; D gene ambiguous. Germline V gene sequence: CDR1 SGHVS, CDR2 FNYEAQ. This CDR3 region has 12 residues. The CDR3 region has the DNA TGTGCCAGCAGCTTAGTCGCGAACACTGAAGCTTTC. Translated, it gives CASSLVANTEAF.

In its sample, this clonotype was seen a few times. The genes are TRBV6-5 and TRBJ1-2; tentative D call: TRBD1 (6 bases). The CDR3 loop spans 14 amino acids. Trimming shortened V by 0 bases and J by 8 bases, and 13 bases separated the two germline ends. Looked up from germline, CDR1 is MNHEY and CDR2 is SVGAGI. CDR3 residues: CASSYSTGIEGYTF. The CDR3 nucleotides are TGTGCCAGCAGTTACTCCACAGGGATCGAAGGCTACACCTTC.

The V gene is TRBV7-9, the J gene TRBJ2-5, with 14 bases matching TRBD2. The CDR3 totals 19 residues. Per the germline V gene, CDR1 is SEHNR and CDR2 is FQNEAQ (reference sequence). The V segment lost 5 bases and the J segment 5 bases; nucleotides outside the gene matches: 16. CDR3 sequence: CASSQASSTSGGALETQYF. As DNA, the CDR3 is TGTGCCAGCAGCCAAGCGAGCTCGACTAGCGGGGGGGCCTTGGAGACCCAGTACTTC.

This clonotype appeared a few times. The chain carries TRBV7-9 and TRBJ2-5, with D perhaps given as TRBD1 or TRBD2 (5 bases each). Germline V gene sequence: CDR1 SEHNR, CDR2 FQNEAQ (reference sequence). V was shortened by 1 base and J by 3 bases, with 12 bases between the two germline ends. This CDR3 spans 15 amino acids. CDR3 in DNA: TGTGCCAGCAGCTTAGTTGGGACCCGAGAAGAGACCCAGTACTTC. Translated: CASSLVGTREETQYF.

The gene calls are TRBV25-1 and TRBJ2-7; TRBD1 is a possible D gene (5 bases). This CDR3 is 13 amino acids long. From germline, CDR1 is MGHDK and CDR2 SYGVNS. Trimming pared 6 bases from V and 9 bases from J, leaving 18 bases between. CDR3 sequence: CASSLDSRLGQYF. CDR3 DNA sequence: TGTGCCAGCAGCTTAGACAGTCGCTTGGGGCAGTACTTC.

The V and J genes are TRBV12-3 or TRBV12-4 and TRBJ1-2; no definite D call. With 5 bases removed from V and 3 bases from J, the gap between germline ends came to 16 bases. The CDR3 length is 15 residues. The CDR3 sequence: CASSPAGALHYGYTF. CDR3 sequence (DNA): TGTGCCAGCAGTCCCGCAGGCGCCCTCCACTATGGCTACACCTTC.